This T cell receptor beta chain was retrieved from a study of cytomegalovirus exposure and HLA in healthy donors. Study-level results: Highly shared sequence variants in one cluster were likely a sequencing artifact.

The length of the CDR3 is 14 residues. CDR1 is SGHNT and CDR2 is YYREEE in the germline V gene (reference sequence). Trimming removed 4 bases from V and 2 bases from J, with 12 bases in between. Only one count was recorded for this clone. Its cognate antigen is unknown. 60 Vbeta and 13 Jbeta primers were used in PCR. Clones were read by immunoSEQ multiplex PCR, and TCRdb kept only the in-frame ones, dropping some. The table records approximately 200,000 clones, about 80% of them present only once. The chain joins TRBV5-4 to TRBJ1-1; D may be TRBD1 (6 bases). The sequence came from a woman in her 30s in good health and CMV-seropositive. Sequencing was carried out using PBMCs. The CDR3 region is CASSPGTRNTEAFF. CDR3 nucleotides: TGTGCCAGCAGCCCCGGGACAAGAAACACTGAAGCTTTCTTT.